Below, 29 T cell receptor beta chains from the same sample are listed, as sequenced in a study of shared clonotypes between healthy human individuals. Libraries were prepared by immunoSEQ multiplex PCR; TCRdb keeps only in-frame clonotypes and omits some of them. This table holds more than 2 million clones, 85% to 95% found once. Specimen: naive CD4+ T cells sorted from blood. The subset was: CD45RA+ positively selected. The receptor source for this set is a man aged 18 to 29 in good health.

Regarding this clone: This sample also contains other DNA sequences that code for the same CDR3. This rearrangement joins TRBV5-1 to TRBJ1-5; maybe TRBD1 (5 bases). V lost 0 bases and J lost 4, with 11 bases in between. The CDR3 runs 15 residues. CDR1 and CDR2 from the germline V gene are SGHRS and YFSETQ. The CDR3: CASSLEGARNQPQHF. As DNA, the CDR3 is TGCGCCAGCAGCTTGGAAGGGGCTCGGAATCAGCCCCAGCATTTT.

Note on this clone: The sample has other DNA sequences that encode this CDR3 too. This chain connects TRBV7-2 to TRBJ2-7; no clear D. V lost 5 bases and J 0 bases, leaving 11 bases between the germline ends. Germline values: CDR1 SGHTA, CDR2 FQGNSA. CDR3 length: 14 amino acids. CDR3: CASSLSRSSYEQYF. DNA of the CDR3: TGTGCCAGCAGCCTTTCCAGGTCCTCCTACGAGCAGTACTTC.

The V gene is TRBV30, the J gene TRBJ2-1; no definite D call. Per germline, CDR1 GTSNPN and CDR2 SVGIG (reference sequence). The V end lost 2 bases, the J end lost 4 bases, and 15 bases lay between the germline ends. The CDR3 runs 15 residues. Here the CDR3 DNA reads TGTGCCTGGAGTCTCCCGGGCGGACCGTACAATGAGCAGTTCTTC. Translated, it gives CAWSLPGGPYNEQFF.

The V gene is TRBV30, the J gene TRBJ2-7; D perhaps matches TRBD1 (5 bases). The CDR3 loop spans 12 amino acids. V shed 0 bases and J shed 5 bases, with 8 bases lying between them. The germline V gene encodes CDR1 GTSNPN and CDR2 SVGIG (reference sequence). CDR3 loop: CAWSVARDEQYF. The CDR3 nucleotides are TGTGCCTGGAGTGTAGCCAGGGACGAGCAGTACTTC. The whole variable domain, filled in from reference TRBV30 and TRBJ2-7, reads SQTIHQWPATLVQPVGSPLSLECTVEGTSNPNLYWYRQAAGRGLQLLFYSVGIGQISSEVPQNLSASRPQDRQFILSSKKLLLSDSGFYLCAWSVARDEQYFGPGTRLTVT.

This chain uses TRBV14 with TRBJ2-3; D call uncertain. V was cut by 7 bases and J by 2 bases, with 10 bases left in between. Germline V gene sequence: CDR1 SGHDN, CDR2 FVKESK. This CDR3 spans 13 amino acids. CDR3 amino acids: CASTQTITDTQYF. The CDR3 DNA reads TGTGCCAGCACCCAGACCATCACAGATACGCAGTATTTT. Full variable domain (outside the CDR3, taken from reference TRBV14 and TRBJ2-3): EAGVTQFPSHSVIEKGQTVTLRCDPISGHDNLYWYRRVMGKEIKFLLHFVKESKQDESGMPNNRFLAERTGGTYSTLKVQPAELEDSGVYFCASTQTITDTQYFGPGTRLTVL.

This clone was counted once. This rearrangement joins TRBV28 to TRBJ2-2; possibly TRBD1 for D (5 bases). V shed 10 bases and J shed 4 bases, with 10 bases lying between them. Germline V gene sequence: CDR1 MDHEN, CDR2 SYDVKM. This CDR3 is 12 amino acids long. The CDR3 is CAIVGATGELFF. As DNA, the CDR3 is TGTGCCATAGTAGGGGCCACCGGGGAGCTGTTTTTT.

The chain is built from TRBV5-1 and TRBJ2-7; TRBD2 might be the D (5 bases). The CDR3 covers 17 residues. V dropped 0 bases and J dropped 3 bases, with 19 bases sitting between them. Germline lookup yields CDR1 SGHRS and CDR2 YFSETQ. The CDR3 region is CASSLAGGRGRVYEQYF. CDR3 in DNA: TGCGCCAGCAGCTTGGCCGGTGGTAGAGGGAGAGTCTACGAGCAGTACTTC.

The chain couples TRBV20-1 to TRBJ2-1, with D perhaps TRBD1 or TRBD2 (5 bases each). This CDR3 contains 10 residues. Trimming cost V 5 bases and J 6 bases, with 5 bases left between them. CDR1 is DFQATT, CDR2 SNEGSKA, per germline (reference sequence). The CDR3 DNA sequence: TGCAGTGCTGGGACCAATGAGCAGTTCTTC. This encodes CSAGTNEQFF.

The chain combines TRBV18 with TRBJ2-5; possibly TRBD1 for D (5 bases). Germline V CDR1 and CDR2: KGHSH, LQKENI. This CDR3 is built from 13 residues. Deletions cut 6 bases from V and 4 bases from J, with 12 bases between. Written as DNA, the CDR3 is TGTGCCAGCTCGGGGCTCCGAGGAGAGACCCAGTACTTC. The encoded protein is CASSGLRGETQYF.

This chain connects TRBV7-6 to TRBJ1-4; TRBD1 matches at 7 bases. Losses at the gene ends were 5 bases for V and 5 bases for J; bases not matched to a gene: 8. CDR1 and CDR2 (germline): SGHVS, FNYEAQ. The CDR3 consists of 15 residues. CDR3 amino acids: CASSRSGTANEKLFF. The DNA of the CDR3 is TGTGCCAGCAGCCGAAGTGGGACAGCGAATGAAAAACTGTTTTTT.

V is TRBV6-5 and J is TRBJ1-1; maybe TRBD1 (6 bases). Germline V gives CDR1 MNHEY, CDR2 SVGAGI. This CDR3 is 14 amino acids long. V was cut by 2 bases and J by 5 bases, with 12 bases left in between. As DNA, the CDR3 is TGTGCCAGCAGTTACGACAGGAAAGGAACTGAAGCTTTCTTT. Translated: CASSYDRKGTEAFF.

The V and J genes are TRBV18 and TRBJ2-1; D might be TRBD2 (5 bases). This CDR3 has 15 amino acids. CDR1 and CDR2 from the germline V gene are KGHSH and LQKENI. Trimming cost V 3 bases and J 2 bases, with 11 bases left between them. In DNA form, the CDR3 reads TGTGCCAGCTCACCGGCAGGAGGCGCCTACAATGAGCAGTTCTTC. Its protein is CASSPAGGAYNEQFF.

The V gene is TRBV7-3, the J gene TRBJ2-3; TRBD2 matches 8 bases. The CDR3 runs to 15 residues. V was clipped by 2 bases and J by 1 base; unmatched bases: 2. The germline V gene encodes CDR1 SGHTA and CDR2 FQGTGA. The CDR3 coding sequence is TGTGCCAGCAGCTTAGCAGCGGGGGGCACAGATACGCAGTATTTT. This translates into CASSLAAGGTDTQYF.

V usage is TRBV28 and J usage is TRBJ2-3, with TRBD1 as a possible D gene (5 bases). Germline loops: CDR1 MDHEN, CDR2 SYDVKM. This CDR3 spans 16 amino acids. Trimming took off 5 bases at V and 0 bases at J, with 15 bases between the two ends. CDR3 region: CASSGAQVFSTDTQYF. CDR3 coding DNA: TGTGCCAGCAGTGGCGCACAGGTTTTTAGCACAGATACGCAGTATTTT.

For this clone: Other DNA sequences of this sample code for an identical CDR3. The chain uses TRBV11-2 and TRBJ1-5, with a tentative D call TRBD1 (5 bases). The CDR3 runs 14 residues. Germline CDR1 SGHAT, CDR2 FQNNGV. V gave up 5 bases and J gave up 3 bases, with 11 bases separating them. As DNA, the CDR3 is TGTGCCAGCAGCCCGGGGCAGCCCAATCAGCCCCAGCATTTT. Protein product: CASSPGQPNQPQHF.

The rearrangement links TRBV6-1 to TRBJ2-1, with TRBD2 identical over 12 bases. This CDR3 has 16 residues. Germline V CDR1 and CDR2: MNHNS, SASEGT. Germline trimming cut 4 bases from V and 6 bases from J; bases unmatched to any gene: 7. The chain's CDR3 is CASSGSTSGRVNEQFF. DNA for the CDR3: TGTGCCAGCAGTGGGTCGACTAGCGGGAGAGTCAATGAGCAGTTCTTC.

V and J are TRBV5-4 and TRBJ2-7; D may be TRBD1 (5 bases). CDR1 SGHNT and CDR2 YYREEE come from the germline V gene (reference sequence). V gave up 0 bases and J gave up 2 bases, with 12 bases separating them. This CDR3 region has 15 residues. The CDR3 bases are TGTGCCAGCAGCTTGGACCAGGGTGGTACCTACGAGCAGTACTTC. Its translation: CASSLDQGGTYEQYF.

J is TRBJ2-3 and V is TRBV2; 10 bases agree with TRBD2. The germline CDR1 and CDR2 sequences are SNHLY and FYNNEI. The CDR3 sequence is 16 residues long. V gave up 5 bases and J gave up 4 bases; unmatched junction bases: 9. The CDR3 region is CASSSWASGGSDTQYF. The CDR3, as DNA: TGTGCCAGCAGTTCTTGGGCTAGCGGGGGTTCAGATACGCAGTATTTT. The whole variable domain, filled in from reference TRBV2 and TRBJ2-3, reads EPEVTQTPSHQVTQMGQEVILRCVPISNHLYFYWYRQILGQKVEFLVSFYNNEISEKSEIFDDQFSVERPDGSNFTLKIRSTKLEDSAMYFCASSSWASGGSDTQYFGPGTRLTVL.

This clone is a singleton in its sample. J is TRBJ1-6 and V is TRBV6-1, with D uncertain. The CDR3 loop spans 14 amino acids. The V end was cut by 5 bases, the J end by 7 bases, with 12 bases between. The germline CDR1 and CDR2 sequences are MNHNS and SASEGT. CDR3 sequence reads: CASSRARSNSPLHF. CDR3 coding DNA: TGTGCCAGCAGTCGAGCCCGGAGCAATTCACCCCTCCACTTT.

About this clone itself: One base away lies a much larger clone, so this may be a sequencing read error. The rearrangement uses TRBV7-9 and TRBJ1-1; D is unclear. This CDR3 region has 11 residues. V lost 5 bases to trimming and J lost 4 bases, with 5 bases between them. Germline loops: CDR1 SEHNR, CDR2 FQNEAQ (reference sequence). The CDR3 loop reads CASSKSTEAFF. Here the CDR3 DNA reads TGTGCCAGCAGCAAGAGCACTGAAGCTTTCTTT. Looking up the rest from reference TRBV7-9 and TRBJ1-1 gives the full variable domain: DTGVSQNPRHKITKRGQNVTFRCDPISEHNRLYWYRQTLGQGPEFLTYFQNEAQLEKSRLLSDRFSAERPKGSFSTLEIQRTEQGDSAMYLCASSKSTEAFFGQGTRLTVV.

Points on this clone: Other DNA variants within this sample encode the same CDR3. The DNA for the CDR3 is TGCGCCAGCAGCTTGGGACAGGGTCCAAACACTGAAGCTTTCTTT. This codes for CASSLGQGPNTEAFF. The rearrangement uses TRBV5-1 and TRBJ1-1; TRBD1 aligns across 7 bases. The CDR3 spans 15 residues. In germline, CDR1 is SGHRS, CDR2 YFSETQ. Trimming took 0 bases from V and 2 from J; bases not matched to a gene: 4. Based on the CDR3 plus reference TRBV5-1 and TRBJ1-1, the full variable domain is KAGVTQTPRYLIKTRGQQVTLSCSPISGHRSVSWYQQTPGQGLQFLFEYFSETQRNKGNFPGRFSGRQFSNSRSEMNVSTLELGDSALYLCASSLGQGPNTEAFFGQGTRLTVV.

The chain joins TRBV10-1 to TRBJ2-7, with no clear D. Between the trimmed V and J ends, which lost 3 bases and 2 bases, there was a span of 8 bases. The CDR3 consists of 13 residues. Germline V lookup: CDR1 WNHNN, CDR2 SYGVQD (reference sequence). The CDR3 reads CASSENRTYEQYF. CDR3 nucleotide sequence: TGCGCCAGCAGTGAAAACAGAACCTACGAGCAGTACTTC.

The chain combines TRBV7-9 with TRBJ1-4; D is perhaps TRBD1 (6 bases). Trimming cost V 1 base and J 7 bases, with 16 bases left between them. CDR3 size: 16 residues. Per germline, CDR1 SEHNR and CDR2 FQNEAQ (reference sequence). The CDR3 reads CASSLVTGIGFEKLFF. Written as DNA, the CDR3 is TGTGCCAGCAGCTTAGTTACAGGGATCGGATTTGAAAAACTGTTTTTT.

In the case of this clone: The junction differs from germline at one of its ends, possibly a read error. The rearrangement joins TRBV6-1 to TRBJ1-1; weak D call: TRBD1 (5 bases). The CDR3 contains 13 residues. The V gene's germline CDR1 is MNHNS and CDR2 SASEGT. CDR3 amino acids: CATRVFGNTGAFF. DNA for the CDR3: TGTGCCACCAGGGTTTTCGGGAACACTGGAGCTTTCTTT.

The CDR3: CASIHRGLASKSSHEQYF. The CDR3 nucleotides are TGTGCCAGCATACACAGGGGACTAGCTTCAAAGTCATCCCACGAGCAGTACTTC. V is TRBV5-6 and J is TRBJ2-7; 9 bases fit TRBD2. The ends lost 6 bases at V and 5 bases at J; junction bases unmatched: 21. This CDR3 spans 18 amino acids. Germline V gene lookup returns CDR1 SGHDT and CDR2 YYEEEE.

The chain is built from TRBV6-6 and TRBJ2-3, with D possibly being TRBD1 or TRBD2 (5 bases each). CDR3 length: 15 amino acids. Trimming took 2 bases from V and 1 from J, leaving 10 bases between them. Per the germline V gene, CDR1 is MNHNY and CDR2 is SVGAGI (reference sequence). The CDR3 DNA reads as TGTGCCAGCAGTTACGGGACGGCACGCACAGATACGCAGTATTTT. Amino acids: CASSYGTARTDTQYF.

The chain is built from TRBV7-2 and TRBJ2-1; 10 positions match TRBD2. This CDR3 is 17 amino acids long. Germline CDR1 SGHTA, CDR2 FQGNSA. Trimming took 2 bases from V and 0 from J; bases not matched to a gene: 4. CDR3 loop: CASSLWASGSSYNEQFF. The CDR3 nucleotides read TGTGCCAGCAGCTTATGGGCTAGCGGGAGCTCCTACAATGAGCAGTTCTTC.

The V gene is TRBV30, the J gene TRBJ2-5; D not resolved. V dropped 3 bases and J dropped 5 bases, with 7 bases sitting between them. Germline V gene data show CDR1 as GTSNPN and CDR2 as SVGIG (reference sequence). The CDR3 loop spans 11 amino acids. CDR3 sequence: CAWSLMETQYF. The CDR3, as DNA: TGTGCCTGGAGCCTTATGGAGACCCAGTACTTC.

The genes are TRBV12-5 and TRBJ2-3; 7 nucleotides match TRBD2. The CDR3 contains 15 residues. Germline V gene lookup returns CDR1 LGHNT and CDR2 FRNRAP. J was trimmed by 3 bases and V by 7 bases; bases with no gene match: 10. The CDR3 is CASVKGAGVTDTQYF. The DNA for the CDR3 is TGTGCTAGTGTCAAAGGGGCGGGAGTAACAGATACGCAGTATTTT. The full variable domain, with the rest looked up from reference TRBV12-5 and TRBJ2-3, is DARVTQTPRHKVTEMGQEVTMRCQPILGHNTVFWYRQTMMQGLELLAYFRNRAPLDDSGMPKDRFSAEMPDATLATLKIQPSEPRDSAVYFCASVKGAGVTDTQYFGPGTRLTVL.